These T cell receptor beta chains were read from a single sample in a study of T-cell memory formation after mild COVID-19. One entry per CDR3 protein results from TCRdb running MiXCR on the 5' RACE reads. Altogether around 440,000 distinct CDR3 sequences are present, about 18% being singletons, with the ten largest covering 12%. Sequencing was done on a sample of PBMCs or a T cell subset sorted from them (not recorded which). The receptors come from an adult woman who had mild COVID-19 (a few samples of this study predate the infection). Cell type and time point are not known. Each CDR3 is given with its conserved first and last residue. A D gene is named only where the DNA matches it firmly. Expanded clones get a size class; other rows say once, few or many, or leave the size out.

D gene,V gene,J gene,clone size,CDR3 protein,CDR3 DNA
NA,TRBV7-8,TRBJ2-4,few,CASSPGLNIQYF,TGTGCCAGCAGCCCTGGGCTTAACATTCAGTACTTC
NA,TRBV7-9,TRBJ1-3,NA,CASSSNAGNTIYF,TGTGCCAGCAGCTCAAACGCTGGAAACACCATATATTTT
TRBD1,TRBV7-2,TRBJ1-1,many,CASSYRQGTEAFF,TGTGCCAGCAGCTACCGACAGGGCACTGAAGCTTTCTTT
TRBD2,TRBV29-1,TRBJ2-7,few,CSVDRLAGEFYEQYF,TGCAGCGTTGACCGACTAGCGGGGGAATTCTACGAGCAGTACTTC
NA,TRBV3-1,TRBJ2-3,few,CASKDAGSTDTQYF,TGTGCCAGCAAAGATGCGGGGAGCACAGATACGCAGTATTTT
NA,TRBV7-9,TRBJ2-2,many,CASRRQKNTGELFF,TGTGCCAGCAGGCGACAGAAGAACACCGGGGAGCTGTTTTTT
NA,TRBV24-1,TRBJ1-5,few,CATSGGTPGNQPQHF,TGTGCCACCAGCGGGGGGACTCCTGGGAATCAGCCCCAGCATTTT
TRBD2,TRBV12-3/TRBV12-4,TRBJ2-3,NA,CASSLAPLAGSGTDTQYF,TGTGCCAGCAGTTTAGCGCCCCTAGCGGGTTCCGGCACAGATACGCAGTATTTT
NA,TRBV6-4,TRBJ2-3,NA,CASSDERSTDTQYF,TGTGCCAGCAGTGACGAGCGGAGCACAGATACGCAGTATTTT
NA,TRBV2,TRBJ2-7,once,CASSDLSIRFAYEQYF,TGTGCCAGCAGTGATCTCAGTATCCGCTTTGCCTACGAGCAGTACTTC
NA,TRBV7-9,TRBJ1-2,few,CASSPGGVFRGYTF,TGTGCCAGCAGCCCCGGGGGGGTGTTCCGTGGCTACACCTTC